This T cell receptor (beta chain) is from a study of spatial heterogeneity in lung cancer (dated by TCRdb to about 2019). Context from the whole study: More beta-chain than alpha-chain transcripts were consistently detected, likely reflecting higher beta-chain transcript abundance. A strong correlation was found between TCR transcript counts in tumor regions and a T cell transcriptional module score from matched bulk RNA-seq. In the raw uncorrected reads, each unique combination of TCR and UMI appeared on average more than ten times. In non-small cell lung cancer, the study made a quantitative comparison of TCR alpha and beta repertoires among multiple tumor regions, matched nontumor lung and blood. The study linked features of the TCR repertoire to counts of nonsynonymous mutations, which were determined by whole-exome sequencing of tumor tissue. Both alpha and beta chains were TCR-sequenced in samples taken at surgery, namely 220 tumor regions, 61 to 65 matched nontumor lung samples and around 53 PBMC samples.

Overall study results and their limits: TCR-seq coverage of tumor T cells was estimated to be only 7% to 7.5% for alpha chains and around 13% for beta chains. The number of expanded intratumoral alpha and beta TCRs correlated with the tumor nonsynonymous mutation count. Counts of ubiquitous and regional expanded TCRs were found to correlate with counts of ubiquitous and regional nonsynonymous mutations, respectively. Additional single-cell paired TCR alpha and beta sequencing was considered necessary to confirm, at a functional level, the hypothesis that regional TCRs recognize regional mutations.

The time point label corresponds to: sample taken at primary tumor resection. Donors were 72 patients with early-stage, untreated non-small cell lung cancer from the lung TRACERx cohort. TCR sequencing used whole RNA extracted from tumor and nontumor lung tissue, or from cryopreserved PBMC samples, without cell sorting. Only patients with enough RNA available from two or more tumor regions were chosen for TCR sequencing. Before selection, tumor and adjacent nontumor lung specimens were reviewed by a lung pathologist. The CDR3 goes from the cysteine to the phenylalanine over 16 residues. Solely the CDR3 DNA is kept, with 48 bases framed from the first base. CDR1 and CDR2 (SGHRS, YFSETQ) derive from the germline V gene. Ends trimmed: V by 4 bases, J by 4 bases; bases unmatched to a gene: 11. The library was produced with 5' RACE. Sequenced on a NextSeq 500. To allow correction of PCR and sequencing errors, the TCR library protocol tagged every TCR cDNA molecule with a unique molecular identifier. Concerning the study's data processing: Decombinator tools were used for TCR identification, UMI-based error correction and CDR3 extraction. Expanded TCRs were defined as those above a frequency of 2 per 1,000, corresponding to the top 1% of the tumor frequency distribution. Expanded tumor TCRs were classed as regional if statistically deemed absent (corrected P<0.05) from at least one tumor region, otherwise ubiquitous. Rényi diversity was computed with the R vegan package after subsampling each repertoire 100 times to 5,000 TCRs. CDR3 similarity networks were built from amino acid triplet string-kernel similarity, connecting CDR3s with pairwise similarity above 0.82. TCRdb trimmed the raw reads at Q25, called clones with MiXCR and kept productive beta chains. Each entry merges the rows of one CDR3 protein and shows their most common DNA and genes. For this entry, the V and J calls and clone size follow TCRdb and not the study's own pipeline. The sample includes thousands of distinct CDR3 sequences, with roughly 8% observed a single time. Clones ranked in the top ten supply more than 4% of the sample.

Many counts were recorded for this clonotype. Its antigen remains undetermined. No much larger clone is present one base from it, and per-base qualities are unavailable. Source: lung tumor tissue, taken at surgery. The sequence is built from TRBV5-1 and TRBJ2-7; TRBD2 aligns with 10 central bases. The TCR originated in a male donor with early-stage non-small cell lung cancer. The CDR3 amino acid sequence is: CASSLGLAEEYYEQYF. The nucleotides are TGCGCCAGCAGCCTAGGACTAGCGGAGGAATATTACGAGCAGTACTTC.